This T cell receptor (beta chain) was recovered during a study of cytomegalovirus exposure and HLA in healthy donors. With 2 bases removed from V and 9 bases from J, the gap between germline ends came to 8 bases. The germline V gene encodes CDR1 GTSNPN and CDR2 SVGIG (reference sequence). CDR3 length: 11 residues. Primers included in the PCR were 60 Vbeta and 13 Jbeta primers. Generated by immunoSEQ multiplex PCR, the TCRdb table keeps only in-frame clones and is missing some. Of 100,000 to 150,000 clones detected, 17% appear once; the ten largest clones hold approximately 2.6%. This clone was detected only a few times. What it recognizes is unknown. General study results and limits: Associated with cytomegalovirus, according to the listing, were 150 to 200 TCR beta chains. As immune exposure information, only CMV serostatus was available. For presence/absence analyses, sequencing depth was assumed to be roughly uniform across donors.

The genes are TRBV30 and TRBJ2-1; D unclear. The clonotype comes from a female donor in good health and CMV-seropositive. Sequences were obtained from PBMCs. The CDR3 region is CAWSQGGEQFF. The CDR3 DNA reads TGTGCCTGGAGTCAAGGCGGTGAGCAGTTCTTC.